This T cell receptor beta chain was recorded in a study of cytomegalovirus exposure and HLA in healthy donors. This clone has a single count. Germline is not matched at one junction end, which may reflect a read error. This CDR3 region has 15 residues. Germline V gene sequence: CDR1 SGHNT, CDR2 YYREEE (reference sequence). The donors formed part of the roughly 120-subject validation cohort, distinct from the roughly 700-subject first cohort. Here immunoSEQ multiplex PCR was the method, and the copy in TCRdb shows in-frame clones only, minus some. The table shows some 200,000 clones, with 80% to 95% occurring only once.

The sequenced sample was PBMCs. The sequence derives from a woman aged 18 to 35 in good health and CMV-seronegative. This chain links TRBV5-4 with TRBJ1-1; D call uncertain. CDR3 region: CASRLGGPKNTEAFF. CDR3 nucleotides: TGTGCCAGCAGATTGGGAGGGCCTAAGAACACTGAAGCTTTCTTT.